Shown below are 14 T cell receptor beta chains from a single sample sequenced in a study of cytomegalovirus exposure and HLA in healthy donors. The PCR ran on 60 Vbeta and 13 Jbeta primers. The method was immunoSEQ multiplex PCR; TCRdb's version includes in-frame clones alone and lacks a portion of them. The sample table sets out roughly 73,000 clones. Sequenced material: PBMCs. Receptor source: a female donor in good health and CMV-seropositive.

V and J are TRBV9 and TRBJ2-1, with D possibly being TRBD2 (6 bases). From germline, CDR1 is SGDLS and CDR2 YYNGEE. The CDR3 totals 12 residues. With 0 bases removed from V and 9 bases from J, the gap between germline ends came to 7 bases. The CDR3 loop is CASSVGGVEQFF. The CDR3 DNA sequence: TGTGCCAGCAGCGTAGGCGGGGTTGAGCAGTTCTTC.

The rearrangement links TRBV18 to TRBJ2-3; a weak D match, TRBD2 (7 bases). Germline V gene sequence: CDR1 KGHSH, CDR2 LQKENI. The length of the CDR3 is 16 residues. V gave up 1 base and J gave up 2 bases, with 13 bases separating them. The chain's CDR3 is CASSPRSGGSTDTQYF. DNA of the CDR3: TGTGCCAGCTCACCACGCTCGGGGGGCTCCACAGATACGCAGTATTTT.

The chain joins TRBV6-1 to TRBJ1-6; the D is unclear. CDR3 size: 16 residues. V dropped 0 bases and J dropped 10 bases, with 16 bases sitting between them. The V gene's germline CDR1 is MNHNS and CDR2 SASEGT. CDR3 bases: TGTGCCAGCAGTGAAGCTTTACCAGGAGGGCGATCACCCCTCCACTTT. Its protein is CASSEALPGGRSPLHF.

V is TRBV14 and J is TRBJ2-7; 12 nucleotides agree with TRBD2. With V trimmed by 0 bases and J by 6 bases, 3 bases remained unmatched. The length of the CDR3 is 15 residues. The V gene's germline CDR1 is SGHDN and CDR2 FVKESK. CDR3 nucleotide sequence: TGTGCCAGCAGCCAAGATTGGGGACTAGCGGGCGAGCAGTACTTC. Translation gives CASSQDWGLAGEQYF. Combining the CDR3 with reference TRBV14 and TRBJ2-7 gives the whole variable domain EAGVTQFPSHSVIEKGQTVTLRCDPISGHDNLYWYRRVMGKEIKFLLHFVKESKQDESGMPNNRFLAERTGGTYSTLKVQPAELEDSGVYFCASSQDWGLAGEQYFGPGTRLTVT.

J is TRBJ1-4 and V is TRBV28; 9 bases align to TRBD1. Germline lookup yields CDR1 MDHEN and CDR2 SYDVKM. J gave up 8 bases and V 4 bases, and 8 bases lay outside the gene matches. The CDR3 loop spans 15 amino acids. CDR3 sequence: CASSYDRGAREKLFF. The CDR3 DNA follows: TGTGCCAGCAGTTATGACAGGGGGGCGAGGGAAAAACTGTTTTTT. Based on the CDR3 plus reference TRBV28 and TRBJ1-4, the full variable domain is DVKVTQSSRYLVKRTGEKVFLECVQDMDHENMFWYRQDPGLGLRLIYFSYDVKMKEKGDIPEGYSVSREKKERFSLILESASTNQTSMYLCASSYDRGAREKLFFGSGTQLSVL.

The chain joins TRBV6-5 to TRBJ1-1, with 11 bases that match TRBD1. There are 14 residues in the CDR3. The V gene's germline CDR1 is MNHEY and CDR2 SVGAGI. The junction had 5 bases not matched to a gene; V was cut back by 6 bases and J by 5 bases. The CDR3 region has the DNA TGTGCCAGCAGCCTGGACAGGGGGCCTACTGAAGCTTTCTTT. This codes for CASSLDRGPTEAFF.

This chain links TRBV30 with TRBJ2-5; D is uncertain. The DNA end is more similar to TRBJ2-7, so the J call may be wrong. CDR3 length: 13 amino acids. Germline CDR1 reads GTSNPN; CDR2 reads SVGIG (reference sequence). In DNA, the CDR3 is TGTGCCTGGAGTCAATCCAGGCCCTACGAGCAGTACTTC. It yields the protein CAWSQSRPYEQYF.

The gene calls are TRBV4-1 and TRBJ2-2; 9 bases align to TRBD2. With V trimmed by 1 base and J by 4 bases, 7 bases remained unmatched. The CDR3 sequence is 17 residues long. Germline values: CDR1 MGHRA, CDR2 YSYEKL. The CDR3 loop reads CASSQVSGGYGTGELFF. CDR3 in DNA: TGCGCCAGCAGCCAAGTCAGCGGGGGGTATGGCACCGGGGAGCTGTTTTTT.

V gene TRBV27 combines with J gene TRBJ1-4; D is unresolved. Germline CDR1 is MNHEY and CDR2 is SMNVEV (reference sequence). The CDR3 is 14 amino acids. The germline V and J ends were trimmed by 6 bases and 0 bases, with 8 bases remaining between them. CDR3 residues: CASRNTATNEKLFF. The DNA for the CDR3 is TGTGCCAGCAGGAACACAGCAACTAATGAAAAACTGTTTTTT.

The genes are TRBV20-1 and TRBJ1-1; unclear D gene. Germline V CDR1 and CDR2: DFQATT, SNEGSKA (reference sequence). Trimming stripped 6 bases from V and 1 base from J, with 6 bases between. This CDR3 contains 11 residues. CDR3 bases: TGCAGTGCGATGAGGAACACTGAAGCTTTCTTT. Translated: CSAMRNTEAFF.

The chain links TRBV27 to TRBJ1-1, with D unresolved. Germline CDR1 MNHEY, CDR2 SMNVEV (reference sequence). This CDR3 region has 14 residues. V was shortened by 4 bases and J by 2 bases, with 11 bases between the two germline ends. CDR3 residues: CASSWAGRNTEAFF. The DNA of the CDR3 is TGTGCCAGCAGTTGGGCAGGTCGAAACACTGAAGCTTTCTTT.

The rearrangement joins TRBV6-5 to TRBJ1-1; tentative D call: TRBD1 (5 bases). Trimming removed 4 bases at V and 1 base at J, with 13 bases between. This CDR3 region has 15 residues. Germline-derived CDR1 and CDR2 are MNHEY and SVGAGI. The CDR3 DNA reads TGTGCCAGCAGTTTGGGGGGTAGCACGAACACTGAAGCTTTCTTT. It specifies CASSLGGSTNTEAFF.

The chain employs TRBV7-2 and TRBJ2-1; D not certain. CDR3 size: 12 residues. Germline V gene lookup returns CDR1 SGHTA and CDR2 FQGNSA. Trimming removed 5 bases from V and 7 bases from J, with 9 bases in between. This chain's CDR3 is CASSPPPNEQFF. The CDR3 coding sequence is TGTGCCAGCAGCCCCCCTCCGAATGAGCAGTTCTTC.

The CDR3 DNA is TGCGCCAGCAGCCAAGTAGCGGGTGGCTTTTACGAGCAGTACTTC. Protein sequence: CASSQVAGGFYEQYF. The chain combines TRBV4-3 with TRBJ2-5; 7 nucleotides align to TRBD2. The better agreement between TRBJ2-7 and the DNA end casts doubt on the J call. CDR3 length: 15 amino acids. Germline CDR1 and CDR2: LGHNA and YSLEER.